This entry is about one T cell receptor beta chain. Its antigen is as yet unknown. TCRdb reprocessed the reads with MiXCR, giving one entry per CDR3 protein. The table records some 400,000 distinct CDR3 sequences, 15% to 20% of them present only once. The data were taken from a study of T cell repertoires in cytomegalovirus infection. As for the study in general: Indications came from public TCR beta signatures; they pointed to CMV infection and to a matching HLA type.

Study-wide results and limits: It was HLA-C-restricted CMV-specific TCR beta clonotypes that dominated the response ex vivo.

Germline assignment: CDR1 DFQATT and CDR2 SNEGSKA (reference sequence). Trimming cost V 3 bases and J 6 bases, with 12 bases left between them. The CDR3 sequence is 13 residues long. This sequence originates from a human donor in good health (CMV status not recorded). Some clones in this sample may be carry-over from other donors' samples. V is TRBV20-1 and J is TRBJ2-1, with D uncertain. The sample was PBMCs. The CDR3 reads CSARGFNSNEQFF. The CDR3 DNA follows: TGCAGTGCTAGGGGTTTTAATTCCAATGAGCAGTTCTTC.